What follows are 12 T cell receptor beta chains derived from one specimen sequenced in a study of human T cells and chemical hapten exposure. Time point specified: patch test 1, 2 weeks after DPC sensitization. The treatment denotes: therapeutic diphenylcyclopropenone sensitization with weekly scalp DPC. TCRdb reprocessed the RACE reads via MiXCR and lists one record per CDR3 protein. The sample shows around 74,000 distinct CDR3 sequences, 32% of them seen only once. Source: whole blood, taken in connection with sensitization to the hapten diphenylcyclopropenone (DPC). The receptors come from a middle-aged man with alopecia areata. Some clones in this sample may be carry-over from other donors' samples.

In its sample, this clonotype was seen a few times. This chain links TRBV5-6 with TRBJ2-1, with D hard to call. The germline gives CDR1 SGHDT, CDR2 YYEEEE. The V end was cut by 0 bases, the J end by 2 bases, with 6 bases between. This CDR3 has 14 amino acids. CDR3 protein: CASSLGTTYNEQFF. CDR3 DNA: TGTGCCAGCAGCTTGGGGACCACCTACAATGAGCAGTTCTTC.

The genes are TRBV28 and TRBJ2-1; D unresolved. Trimming shortened V by 5 bases and J by 0 bases, and 20 bases separated the two germline ends. This CDR3 spans 18 amino acids. The germline CDR1 and CDR2 sequences are MDHEN and SYDVKM. CDR3 sequence reads: CASSVRTSLRNSYNEQFF. CDR3 sequence (DNA): TGTGCCAGCAGTGTCCGGACCTCTCTGCGGAACTCCTACAATGAGCAGTTCTTC.

The rearrangement uses TRBV7-9 and TRBJ2-7, with a weak D call TRBD2 (7 bases). Germline-derived CDR1 and CDR2 are SEHNR and FQNEAQ (reference sequence). CDR3 length equals 14 residues. V lost 1 base and J lost 5, with 12 bases in between. The CDR3 sequence: CASSLGGGAHEQYF. The DNA for the CDR3 is TGTGCCAGCAGCTTAGGAGGGGGGGCGCACGAGCAGTACTTC.

The V and J genes are TRBV6-6 and TRBJ1-1, with D tentatively TRBD1 (5 bases). Germline CDR1 and CDR2: MNHNY and SVGAGI (reference sequence). The length of the CDR3 is 13 residues. V lost 6 bases to trimming and J lost 1 base, with 9 bases between them. CDR3 DNA: TGTGCCAGCAGAGGGGCATGGAACACTGAAGCTTTCTTT. Its translation: CASRGAWNTEAFF.

V is TRBV20-1 and J is TRBJ2-3; TRBD2 matches at 9 bases. This CDR3 is 15 amino acids long. The germline V gene has CDR1 DFQATT and CDR2 SNEGSKA (reference sequence). The ends lost 0 bases at V and 4 bases at J; junction bases unmatched: 5. The DNA of the CDR3 is TGCAGTGCTAGAGATGCGGGAGGGCGCTCAGATACGCAGTATTTT. It is translated as CSARDAGGRSDTQYF.

There are a few counts of this clonotype. The genes are TRBV11-2 and TRBJ2-3; D unclear. Germline V gene data show CDR1 as SGHAT and CDR2 as FQNNGV. The CDR3 totals 14 residues. Trimming stripped 5 bases from V and 6 bases from J, with 15 bases between. CDR3 nucleotides: TGTGCCAGCAGCCCGCCGGGCTCAGAGGATACGCAGTATTTT. Translating gives CASSPPGSEDTQYF.

The sample holds one count of this clonotype. J is TRBJ2-2 and V is TRBV29-1, with D maybe TRBD2 (6 bases). The CDR3 has 13 residues. CDR1 and CDR2 (germline): SQVTM, ANQGSEA. V was pared by 7 bases and J by 5 bases, with 14 bases between. The CDR3 region is CSAGSRGTGELFF. CDR3 DNA: TGCAGCGCCGGGAGCCGGGGTACCGGGGAGCTGTTTTTT.

V usage is TRBV16 and J usage is TRBJ1-5; D not certain. The CDR3 consists of 15 residues. The germline CDR1 and CDR2 sequences are KGHSY and FQNENV. Trimming took 5 bases from V and 7 from J, leaving 18 bases between them. The CDR3 reads CASSIREGFKQPQHF. For the CDR3, the DNA is TGTGCCAGCAGCATTAGGGAGGGTTTCAAGCAGCCCCAGCATTTT.

This clonotype showed up just a few times. The CDR3 here is CSVDESSGNTIYF. CDR3 coding DNA: TGCAGCGTTGATGAGTCCTCTGGAAACACCATATATTTT. This sequence joins TRBV29-1 and TRBJ1-3; D unresolved. The CDR3 contains 13 residues. Trimming removed 3 bases from V and 0 bases from J, with 6 bases in between. Germline values: CDR1 SQVTM, CDR2 ANQGSEA. The full variable domain, rest sourced from reference TRBV29-1 and TRBJ1-3, is SAVISQKPSRDICQRGTSLTIQCQVDSQVTMMFWYRQQPGQSLTLIATANQGSEATYESGFVIDKFPISRPNLTFSTLTVSNMSPEDSSIYLCSVDESSGNTIYFGEGSWLTVV.

The chain couples TRBV7-2 to TRBJ1-5; no definite D call. Germline V gene lookup returns CDR1 SGHTA and CDR2 FQGNSA. The CDR3 covers 13 residues. Deletions cut 8 bases from V and 2 bases from J, with 10 bases between. CDR3 coding DNA: TGTGCCAGCCGTACCGGTCGCAATCAGCCCCAGCATTTT. It yields the protein CASRTGRNQPQHF. Using reference TRBV7-2 and TRBJ1-5 for the parts outside the CDR3, the full variable domain is GAGVSQSPSNKVTEKGKDVELRCDPISGHTALYWYRQSLGQGLEFLIYFQGNSAPDKSGLPSDRFSAERTGGSVSTLTIQRTQQEDSAVYLCASRTGRNQPQHFGDGTRLSIL.

This CDR3 reads CASSYSSGGPGETQYF. CDR3 sequence (DNA): TGTGCCAGCAGTTACTCATCGGGAGGGCCGGGGGAGACCCAGTACTTC. The chain recombines TRBV6-2 or TRBV6-3 with TRBJ2-5, with 8 nucleotides matching TRBD2. Per germline, CDR1 MNHEY and CDR2 SVGEGT. V trimming: 0 bases; J trimming: 5 bases; junction bases outside the gene matches: 8. This CDR3 has 16 residues.

V and J are TRBV7-9 and TRBJ2-1, with 7 bases fitting TRBD2. This CDR3 has 15 residues. Germline-derived CDR1 and CDR2 are SEHNR and FQNEAQ (reference sequence). With V trimmed by 3 bases and J by 2 bases, 4 bases remained unmatched. CDR3 in DNA: TGTGCCAGCAGCTTGCGGGGACTAACCTACAATGAGCAGTTCTTC. Residues: CASSLRGLTYNEQFF.